Listed below are T cell receptor beta chains from one sample, sequenced in a study of T-cell reconstitution after alpha-beta-depleted transplantation in children. TCRdb re-called the PCR reads through MiXCR, storing one row per CDR3 protein. The sample carries over 550,000 distinct CDR3 sequences, 10% recorded once. The starting material was PBMCs from the stem cell graft donor, obtained from the stem cell graft. All receptors come from a human donor who donated a stem cell graft to a child with acute myeloid leukemia. Both conserved end residues are part of each CDR3.

V gene: TRBV29-1
J gene: TRBJ2-7
CDR3 protein: CSVGGQGTYEQYF

V gene: TRBV15
J gene: TRBJ1-4
CDR3 protein: CATSNGAAGEKLFF

V gene: TRBV6-2/TRBV6-3
J gene: TRBJ1-5
CDR3 protein: CASSYSTGSQPQHF

V gene: TRBV29-1
J gene: TRBJ2-4
CDR3 protein: CSVETGGAKNIQYF

V gene: TRBV29-1
J gene: TRBJ2-3
CDR3 protein: CSVSLAGPDTQYF

V gene: TRBV7-2
J gene: TRBJ1-1
CDR3 protein: CASSFGGVGPFF

V gene: TRBV7-8
J gene: TRBJ2-3
CDR3 protein: CASSFGTSGDTQYF

V gene: TRBV6-5
J gene: TRBJ1-2
CDR3 protein: CARGSPGGGYTF

V gene: TRBV6-6
J gene: TRBJ2-2
CDR3 protein: CASSYLQGAWFF

V gene: TRBV30
J gene: TRBJ2-3
CDR3 protein: CAWGQGVTDTQYF

V gene: TRBV7-9
J gene: TRBJ2-1
CDR3 protein: CASRDEQFF

V gene: TRBV20-1
J gene: TRBJ1-1
CDR3 protein: CSASPYLQGNTEAFF

V gene: TRBV28
J gene: TRBJ2-1
CDR3 protein: CASSLAAAGDNEQFF

V gene: TRBV7-2
J gene: TRBJ2-2
CDR3 protein: CASSLAGPSNTGELFF

V gene: TRBV7-2
J gene: TRBJ2-7
CDR3 protein: CASSSLAGPRDAQYF

V gene: TRBV12-3/TRBV12-4
J gene: TRBJ1-2
CDR3 protein: CASKKGRGYTF

V gene: TRBV7-8
J gene: TRBJ2-7
CDR3 protein: CASSLAGLAGVTSYEQYF

V gene: TRBV29-1
J gene: TRBJ1-5
CDR3 protein: CSVLDSSNQPQHF

V gene: TRBV12-3/TRBV12-4
J gene: TRBJ2-1
CDR3 protein: CASRLGQLHYNEQFF

V gene: TRBV6-5
J gene: TRBJ1-2
CDR3 protein: CASSLQEGSYGYTF

V gene: TRBV20-1
J gene: TRBJ2-1
CDR3 protein: CSARDRVVVERSSYNEQFF

V gene: TRBV20-1
J gene: TRBJ2-7
CDR3 protein: CSAVDGKTRVEQYF

V gene: TRBV15
J gene: TRBJ2-5
CDR3 protein: CATSRVTGKQETQYF

V gene: TRBV29-1
J gene: TRBJ2-5
CDR3 protein: CSVNSGSGETQYF

V gene: TRBV20-1
J gene: TRBJ2-1
CDR3 protein: CSAGPLAGGPQEQFF

V gene: TRBV27
J gene: TRBJ2-5
CDR3 protein: CASSSTASAYQYF

V gene: TRBV6-1
J gene: TRBJ1-2
CDR3 protein: CASSEGPSNYGYTF

V gene: TRBV11-2
J gene: TRBJ2-2
CDR3 protein: CASSLFIVRERNTGELFF

V gene: TRBV24-1
J gene: TRBJ2-3
CDR3 protein: CATSKAGADTQYF

V gene: TRBV3-1
J gene: TRBJ1-6
CDR3 protein: CASSQRSPSSPLHF

V gene: TRBV7-8
J gene: TRBJ2-1
CDR3 protein: CASSYQRGSNEQFF

V gene: TRBV15
J gene: TRBJ2-1
CDR3 protein: CATRHNSSYNEQFF

V gene: TRBV20-1
J gene: TRBJ2-1
CDR3 protein: CSAPTSGKLHEQFF

V gene: TRBV7-9
J gene: TRBJ1-1
CDR3 protein: CASSLGRGVNTEAFF

V gene: TRBV20-1
J gene: TRBJ2-7
CDR3 protein: CSATDPAYSSYEQYF

V gene: TRBV4-3
J gene: TRBJ2-3
CDR3 protein: CASSQAPSGGSTDTQYF

V gene: TRBV29-1
J gene: TRBJ2-5
CDR3 protein: CSVEDLRGNQETQYF

V gene: TRBV25-1
J gene: TRBJ2-7
CDR3 protein: CASSEERESSYEQYF

V gene: TRBV11-2
J gene: TRBJ2-1
CDR3 protein: CASSLDQVKAGVAYNEQFF

V gene: TRBV20-1
J gene: TRBJ2-5
CDR3 protein: CSARVSSGSSGWETQYF

V gene: TRBV29-1
J gene: TRBJ2-7
CDR3 protein: CSATGLAGVLGEQYF

V gene: TRBV28
J gene: TRBJ1-1
CDR3 protein: CASTIFQGLPNTEAFF

V gene: TRBV30
J gene: TRBJ2-6
CDR3 protein: CAWNRDSLSGANVLTF

V gene: TRBV15
J gene: TRBJ2-1
CDR3 protein: CATSNYPGLHYNEQFF

V gene: TRBV29-1
J gene: TRBJ2-3
CDR3 protein: CSVIAGARDTQYF

V gene: TRBV11-3
J gene: TRBJ2-7
CDR3 protein: CASSLDTQGNYEQYF

V gene: TRBV6-2/TRBV6-3
J gene: TRBJ2-1
CDR3 protein: CASLSGASYNEQFF

V gene: TRBV24-1
J gene: TRBJ2-1
CDR3 protein: CATNSRGLNEEFF

V gene: TRBV5-1
J gene: TRBJ2-1
CDR3 protein: CASSLVGLWEQFF

V gene: TRBV29-1
J gene: TRBJ2-4
CDR3 protein: CSVDQGWDIQYF

V gene: TRBV7-2
J gene: TRBJ2-2
CDR3 protein: CASRYGSTGELFF

V gene: TRBV15
J gene: TRBJ1-4
CDR3 protein: CATSTPGQGDEKLFF

V gene: TRBV3-1
J gene: TRBJ2-1
CDR3 protein: CASSHYRGGVFNEQFF

V gene: TRBV28
J gene: TRBJ2-7
CDR3 protein: CASRRSGQGYEQYF

V gene: TRBV21-1
J gene: TRBJ2-3
CDR3 protein: CASSAPLRQGRTSTDTQYF

V gene: TRBV29-1
J gene: TRBJ1-2
CDR3 protein: CSVVTGGYGYTF

V gene: TRBV4-3
J gene: TRBJ2-3
CDR3 protein: CASSQDYGTSGRTDTQYF

V gene: TRBV7-6
J gene: TRBJ2-4
CDR3 protein: CASSLGFSGRRNIQYF

V gene: TRBV7-2
J gene: TRBJ2-5
CDR3 protein: CASSLGPGLAEETQYF